These T cell receptor beta chains were read from a single sample in a study of cytomegalovirus exposure and HLA in healthy donors. Method: immunoSEQ multiplex PCR; TCRdb's copy keeps in-frame clones and lacks some. The sample includes about 140,000 clones, roughly three quarters of them seen just once. The sample consisted of PBMCs. The receptors originated from a male donor in good health and CMV-seronegative. CDR3s include the opening cysteine and the closing phenylalanine or tryptophan. A D gene is named only where the DNA matches it firmly. Expanded clones get a size class; other rows say once, few or many, or leave the size out.

v_gene	len	d_gene	abundance	j_gene	CDR3aa	CDR3nt
TRBV19	15	.	.	TRBJ2-6	CATREPRSGANVLTF	TGTGCCACTAGGGAGCCCCGCTCTGGGGCCAACGTCCTGACTTTC
TRBV7-6	18	.	.	TRBJ1-2	CASSLAHDRTYLNYGYTF	TGTGCCAGCAGCTTAGCTCATGACAGGACTTACCTTAACTATGGCTACACCTTC
TRBV7-6	14	.	.	TRBJ1-3	CASSAQGTGNTIYF	TGTGCCAGCAGCGCACAGGGAACCGGAAACACCATATATTTT
TRBV10-3	16	TRBD1	.	TRBJ2-7	CAISDPGKAGGNEQYF	TGTGCCATCAGTGACCCGGGAAAAGCAGGGGGCAACGAGCAGTACTTC
TRBV4-3	18	TRBD1	few	TRBJ2-7	CASSQDGVRDRESYEQYF	TGCGCCAGCAGCCAAGATGGGGTACGAGACAGGGAATCCTACGAGCAGTACTTC
TRBV7-3	14	TRBD2	.	TRBJ2-7	CASSLIGRANEQYF	TGTGCCAGCAGCTTAATCGGGAGGGCCAACGAGCAGTACTTC
TRBV6-5	14	.	.	TRBJ2-5	CASSYSRNSETQYF	TGTGCCAGCAGTTACTCGAGGAACTCCGAGACCCAGTACTTC
TRBV11-3	16	TRBD2	.	TRBJ2-2	CASSFSGSTNTGELFF	TGTGCCAGCAGCTTTAGCGGGAGTACGAACACCGGGGAGCTGTTTTTT
TRBV7-9	15	TRBD2	.	TRBJ2-3	CSSSSIAGGTDTQYF	TGTTCCAGCAGCTCGATAGCGGGAGGGACAGATACGCAGTATTTT
TRBV19	13	TRBD1	.	TRBJ2-7	CASSLRDSREQYF	TGTGCCAGTAGCCTTAGGGACAGCCGCGAGCAGTACTTC
TRBV7-9	11	.	.	TRBJ2-4	CASSPRDIQYF	TGTGCCAGCAGCCCCAGGGATATTCAGTACTTC
TRBV23-1	18	.	few	TRBJ2-1	CASSAKTGGRSSYNEQFF	TGCGCCAGCAGTGCTAAAACCGGCGGGCGGAGCTCCTACAATGAGCAGTTCTTC
TRBV2	15	TRBD1	.	TRBJ2-1	CASSSGTGTANEQFF	TGTGCCAGCAGTTCCGGGACAGGGACCGCCAATGAGCAGTTCTTC
TRBV7-9	17	TRBD1	.	TRBJ1-2	CASSGGTVRFINYGYTF	TGTGCCAGCAGCGGCGGGACAGTAAGGTTTATAAACTATGGCTACACCTTC
TRBV7-9	15	TRBD1	.	TRBJ2-1	CASSPGTGGDNEQFF	TGTGCCAGCAGCCCCGGGACAGGGGGAGACAATGAGCAGTTCTTC
TRBV7-9	15	.	few	TRBJ1-6	CASSLGWGPNSPLHF	TGTGCCAGCAGCTTAGGGTGGGGGCCTAATTCACCCCTCCACTTT
TRBV28	16	.	.	TRBJ2-6	CASSSPRVSGANVLTF	TGTGCCAGCAGTTCGCCTCGCGTCTCTGGGGCCAACGTCCTGACTTTC
TRBV7-2	15	TRBD1	few	TRBJ1-4	CASSLQGTGREKLFF	TGTGCCAGCAGCTTACAGGGGACAGGGCGTGAAAAACTGTTTTTT
TRBV5-1	17	.	.	TRBJ2-1	CASSLARDALSYNEQFF	TGCGCCAGCAGCTTGGCGCGGGACGCACTCTCCTACAATGAGCAGTTCTTC
TRBV19	13	.	.	TRBJ1-2	CASSPTGNYGYTF	TGTGCCAGTAGTCCCACCGGGAACTATGGCTACACCTTC
TRBV7-2	14	.	.	TRBJ2-1	CASSLGTAYNEQFF	TGTGCCAGCAGCTTAGGTACAGCCTACAATGAGCAGTTCTTC
TRBV6-6	12	TRBD2	.	TRBJ2-1	CASGSGRNEQFF	TGTGCCAGCGGAAGCGGGAGAAATGAGCAGTTCTTC
TRBV7-8	17	TRBD1	.	TRBJ1-5	CASSLAIFRQGEQPQHF	TGTGCCAGCAGCTTAGCGATTTTCCGACAGGGAGAACAGCCCCAGCATTTT
TRBV10-3	14	.	few	TRBJ1-3	CAIRWTDSGNTIYF	TGTGCCATCAGATGGACAGACTCTGGAAACACCATATATTTT
TRBV11-3	16	TRBD2	.	TRBJ2-2	CASSLGLAAGTGELFF	TGTGCCAGCAGCTTAGGCCTAGCGGCGGGGACCGGGGAGCTGTTTTTT
TRBV9	15	TRBD2	.	TRBJ2-7	CASSVESGGHYEQYF	TGTGCCAGCAGCGTAGAGAGCGGGGGGCACTACGAGCAGTACTTC
TRBV28	15	.	.	TRBJ1-2	CASSLPRSHNYGYTF	TGTGCCAGCAGTTTACCGAGAAGTCACAACTATGGCTACACCTTC
TRBV6-1	16	.	few	TRBJ2-7	CASSEVAGSGPYEQYF	TGTGCCAGCAGTGAAGTGGCGGGTTCAGGTCCCTACGAGCAGTACTTC
TRBV6-1	15	TRBD1	.	TRBJ2-1	CASSEGTGGKREQFF	TGTGCCAGCAGTGAAGGGACAGGGGGCAAACGGGAGCAGTTCTTC
TRBV30	11	TRBD1	.	TRBJ2-1	CAWRDRGEQFF	TGTGCCTGGAGGGACAGGGGAGAGCAGTTCTTC
TRBV15	15	.	.	TRBJ1-3	CATSRDSGAGNTIYF	TGTGCCACCAGCAGAGATTCAGGGGCTGGAAACACCATATATTTT
TRBV6-6	16	TRBD2	.	TRBJ2-7	CASSYSFSGAVYEQYF	TGTGCCAGCAGTTACTCGTTTAGCGGGGCCGTTTACGAGCAGTACTTC
TRBV28	12	TRBD1	.	TRBJ2-7	CAVQGQWDEQYF	TGTGCCGTACAGGGGCAATGGGACGAGCAGTACTTC
TRBV5-1	16	.	.	TRBJ2-2	CASSLAGQTITGELFF	TGCGCCAGCAGCTTGGCCGGACAGACCATCACCGGGGAGCTGTTTTTT
TRBV7-9	16	TRBD1	.	TRBJ1-4	CSSSSHRGGDNEKLFF	TGTTCCAGCAGCTCGCACAGGGGGGGGGATAATGAAAAACTGTTTTTT
TRBV18	16	TRBD1	.	TRBJ1-1	CASSPLRGLGDTEAFF	TGTGCCAGCTCACCACTCAGGGGGCTGGGGGACACTGAAGCTTTCTTT
TRBV27	12	.	few	TRBJ1-4	CASSVTGEKLFF	TGTGCCAGCAGTGTAACAGGTGAAAAACTGTTTTTT
TRBV7-2	16	TRBD1	.	TRBJ1-1	CASSPQIRTGRTEAFF	TGTGCCAGCAGCCCCCAGATCCGGACAGGGCGGACTGAAGCTTTCTTT
TRBV27	16	.	.	TRBJ2-5	CASSLQSGKGVETQYF	TGTGCCAGCAGTTTACAGAGCGGGAAGGGGGTTGAGACCCAGTACTTC